The next 32 T cell receptor beta chains were all read from a single sample in a study of blood T cells in healthy people across ages. The authors ran a second PCR of 7 to 11 cycles using a sample-barcoded 5' primer and a J-beta primer mix. TCRdb re-derived calls from the 5' RACE reads in MiXCR, one entry per CDR3 protein. In the table there are about 780,000 distinct CDR3 sequences, roughly 24% of which are singletons. Another study also made use of these data, one on T cells of mothers and their children.

What was sequenced was blood. The receptors were gathered from a boy between 10 and 17 years old in good health.

This clonotype was counted only a few times. The rearrangement joins TRBV7-3 to TRBJ2-2; 9 bases agree with TRBD2. Germline V gives CDR1 SGHTA, CDR2 FQGTGA. Trimming at V came to 5 bases and at J to 5 bases, leaving 6 bases not matched to a gene. This CDR3 region has 15 residues. The CDR3 nucleotides are TGTGCCAGCAGCCTTAGCGGGGGCAGGACCGGGGAGCTGTTTTTT. Residues: CASSLSGGRTGELFF.

This clonotype was picked up many times. The rearrangement uses TRBV12-3 or TRBV12-4 and TRBJ2-1; 13 nucleotides agree with TRBD2. The CDR3 length is 16 residues. V trimming: 6 bases; J trimming: 8 bases; junction bases outside the gene matches: 10. The CDR3 DNA sequence: TGTGCCAGCAGACCTCAAGGGGGACTAGCGGGATATGAGCAGTTCTTC. Its protein product is CASRPQGGLAGYEQFF.

This chain connects TRBV20-1 to TRBJ2-7, with TRBD1 matching 8 bases. From germline, CDR1 is DFQATT and CDR2 SNEGSKA (reference sequence). Germline trimming cut 0 bases from V and 2 bases from J; bases unmatched to any gene: 6. CDR3 size: 15 residues. CDR3 DNA: TGCAGTGCTAGAGATTCAGGACAGGGTACCTACGAGCAGTACTTC. This codes for CSARDSGQGTYEQYF.

The genes are TRBV20-1 and TRBJ2-6; D is uncertain. The CDR3 contains 17 residues. The germline V gene encodes CDR1 DFQATT and CDR2 SNEGSKA (reference sequence). With 0 bases removed from V and 0 bases from J, the gap between germline ends came to 12 bases. CDR3 coding DNA: TGCAGTGCTAGAGATAAGGGTTCCCGCTCTGGGGCCAACGTCCTGACTTTC. Translating gives CSARDKGSRSGANVLTF.

The chain recombines TRBV12-3 or TRBV12-4 with TRBJ1-5; 7 positions agree with TRBD1. V dropped 5 bases and J dropped 7; count of bases not matched to a gene: 11. CDR3 size: 15 residues. The DNA for the CDR3 is TGTGCCAGCAGTCCCACGACCAGGGGGAGCCAGCCCCAGCATTTT. This encodes CASSPTTRGSQPQHF.

This clonotype was seen ten or more times. The chain employs TRBV5-1 and TRBJ1-1; D call uncertain. Germline assignment: CDR1 SGHRS and CDR2 YFSETQ. With 0 bases removed from V and 0 bases from J, the gap between germline ends came to 3 bases. The CDR3 has 13 amino acids. This CDR3 is CASSLAVNTEAFF. The DNA of the CDR3 is TGCGCCAGCAGCTTGGCGGTGAACACTGAAGCTTTCTTT.

This clonotype was picked up a small number of times. The chain couples TRBV7-3 to TRBJ2-1; D call uncertain. The V and J ends lost 2 bases and 6 bases respectively, with 8 bases between them. This CDR3 region has 13 residues. The germline V gene encodes CDR1 SGHTA and CDR2 FQGTGA. CDR3 bases: TGTGCCAGCAGCTTAGGTGTGGCCAATGAGCAGTTCTTC. Its protein is CASSLGVANEQFF.

This clonotype was seen more than once but under ten times. The J gene is TRBJ1-4, the V gene TRBV18; D call uncertain. Germline CDR1 reads KGHSH; CDR2 reads LQKENI. The V and J ends lost 2 bases and 1 base respectively, with 8 bases between them. This CDR3 region has 15 residues. The CDR3 sequence is CASSPDRRTNEKLFF. Written as DNA, the CDR3 is TGTGCCAGCTCACCAGATCGCCGAACTAATGAAAAACTGTTTTTT.

This chain links TRBV7-6 with TRBJ2-3; 14 positions match TRBD2. The CDR3 loop spans 17 amino acids. Germline V gives CDR1 SGHVS, CDR2 FNYEAQ. V lost 0 bases, J lost 5 bases, and 4 bases stayed unmatched. In DNA, the CDR3 is TGTGCCAGCAGCTTAGCGGGACTAGCGGGGGAGGAAGATACGCAGTATTTT. This encodes CASSLAGLAGEEDTQYF.

This clonotype occurred a few times. The chain links TRBV4-2 to TRBJ1-4; D may be TRBD1 (6 bases). Trimming removed 3 bases at V and 3 bases at J, with 14 bases between. Germline CDR1 and CDR2: LGHNA and YNFKEQ. The CDR3 contains 16 residues. This CDR3 reads CASSHLHRDSNEKLFF. For the CDR3, the DNA is TGTGCCAGCAGCCACTTACACAGGGACTCTAATGAAAAACTGTTTTTT.

In this sample, this clonotype turned up a few times. V is TRBV25-1 and J is TRBJ1-1; perhaps TRBD1 as D (6 bases). The V gene's germline CDR1 is MGHDK and CDR2 SYGVNS. Trimming shortened V by 4 bases and J by 2 bases, and 14 bases separated the two germline ends. There are 15 residues in the CDR3. The CDR3 coding sequence is TGTGCCAGCAGTGTGTGGGTAGGGGGAAACACTGAAGCTTTCTTT. As protein: CASSVWVGGNTEAFF.

J is TRBJ2-3 and V is TRBV7-9; 8 bases align to TRBD1. This CDR3 comprises 16 residues. Losses at the gene ends were 3 bases for V and 1 base for J; bases not matched to a gene: 6. CDR1 SEHNR and CDR2 FQNEAQ come from the germline V gene (reference sequence). CDR3 DNA: TGTGCCAGCAGCTTTAGACAGGGGTGGGGCACAGATACGCAGTATTTT. Encoded protein: CASSFRQGWGTDTQYF.

The rearrangement joins TRBV6-5 to TRBJ1-5; 10 nucleotides agree with TRBD1. J was trimmed by 2 bases and V by 6 bases; bases with no gene match: 4. The CDR3 has 15 amino acids. Germline lookup yields CDR1 MNHEY and CDR2 SVGAGI. Written as DNA, the CDR3 is TGTGCCAGCAGGCGGACAGGGGGTGGCAATCAGCCCCAGCATTTT. It yields the protein CASRRTGGGNQPQHF.

This clonotype has only a few counts. The chain joins TRBV5-1 to TRBJ2-5; 8 nucleotides line up with TRBD2. The CDR3 contains 16 residues. Germline loops: CDR1 SGHRS, CDR2 YFSETQ. V lost 1 base, J lost 5 bases, and 10 bases stayed unmatched. CDR3 amino acids: CASSLYPGGKDETQYF. CDR3 coding DNA: TGCGCCAGCAGCTTGTACCCGGGGGGGAAAGATGAGACCCAGTACTTC.

CDR3 nucleotide sequence: TGTGCCAGCAGGTTTGGGACAGGGGGAAACGATGGCTACACCTTC. Protein sequence: CASRFGTGGNDGYTF. The chain couples TRBV3-1 to TRBJ1-2; 11 bases agree with TRBD1. Unmatched junction bases numbered 9, after V lost 6 bases and J lost 6 bases. Germline assignment: CDR1 LGHDT and CDR2 YNNKEL (reference sequence). The CDR3 contains 15 residues.

The rearrangement links TRBV3-1 to TRBJ2-5; TRBD2 agrees at 7 bases. V trimming: 4 bases; J trimming: 1 base; junction bases outside the gene matches: 9. The CDR3 spans 16 residues. Per germline, CDR1 LGHDT and CDR2 YNNKEL (reference sequence). In DNA, the CDR3 is TGTGCCAGCAGCCCGGGGTGGGCTAGCGGCCAAGAGACCCAGTACTTC. It is translated as CASSPGWASGQETQYF.

This clonotype showed up just a few times. This chain links TRBV28 with TRBJ2-7; TRBD2 is a possible D gene (7 bases). V was pared by 8 bases and J by 4 bases, with 15 bases between. The CDR3 extends over 13 amino acids. Germline loops: CDR1 MDHEN, CDR2 SYDVKM. The CDR3 loop reads CASRGASVYEQYF. DNA of the CDR3: TGTGCCAGCCGGGGGGCTAGCGTTTACGAGCAGTACTTC.

This clonotype was seen only a few times. The V call is TRBV28, the J call TRBJ2-5, with 8 bases that match TRBD2. The CDR3 contains 14 residues. Germline-derived CDR1 and CDR2 are MDHEN and SYDVKM. Trimming at V came to 8 bases and at J to 4 bases, leaving 9 bases not matched to a gene. The CDR3 region is CASGPSGGLETQYF. In DNA form, the CDR3 reads TGTGCCAGCGGACCCAGCGGGGGACTAGAGACCCAGTACTTC.

The chain carries TRBV5-1 and TRBJ1-4, with a weak D call TRBD1 (5 bases). There are 15 residues in the CDR3. Germline values: CDR1 SGHRS, CDR2 YFSETQ. Trimming cost V 4 bases and J 5 bases, with 15 bases left between them. As DNA, the CDR3 is TGCGCCAGCAGCGCCGGGGGGACGGAGAATGAAAAACTGTTTTTT. It translates to CASSAGGTENEKLFF. The variable domain in full, completed from reference TRBV5-1 and TRBJ1-4, reads KAGVTQTPRYLIKTRGQQVTLSCSPISGHRSVSWYQQTPGQGLQFLFEYFSETQRNKGNFPGRFSGRQFSNSRSEMNVSTLELGDSALYLCASSAGGTENEKLFFGSGTQLSVL.

Only a few counts were recorded for this clonotype. The genes are TRBV10-3 and TRBJ1-1; D remains ambiguous. V shed 3 bases and J shed 0 bases, with 5 bases lying between them. Germline CDR1 is ENHRY and CDR2 is SYGVKD. CDR3 length: 13 amino acids. The CDR3 loop reads CAISEVLNTEAFF. CDR3 DNA: TGTGCCATCAGTGAAGTACTGAACACTGAAGCTTTCTTT.

The CDR3 loop is CSVEVGLQETQYF. The CDR3 nucleotides read TGCAGCGTTGAAGTCGGGCTCCAAGAGACCCAGTACTTC. This chain connects TRBV29-1 to TRBJ2-5, with D unclear. The CDR3 length is 13 residues. Germline V gene sequence: CDR1 SQVTM, CDR2 ANQGSEA. Trimming took 1 base from V and 1 from J, leaving 7 bases between them.

The chain has TRBV5-1 and TRBJ1-4; a possible D gene is TRBD1 (6 bases). Trimming removed 5 bases at V and 7 bases at J, with 15 bases between. Germline V gene sequence: CDR1 SGHRS, CDR2 YFSETQ. This CDR3 region has 14 residues. CDR3 sequence (DNA): TGCGCCAGCAGTACGTCAGGGGAGCGTGAAAAACTGTTTTTT. It codes for CASSTSGEREKLFF.

The chain has TRBV29-1 and TRBJ1-1; D ambiguous. The CDR3 runs to 10 residues. Germline loops: CDR1 SQVTM, CDR2 ANQGSEA. V was shortened by 4 bases and J by 9 bases, with 9 bases between the two germline ends. CDR3 residues: CSVVSEKAFF. The CDR3 nucleotides are TGCAGCGTTGTATCCGAAAAAGCTTTCTTT.

Note on this clonotype: The junction departs from germline at one end; a sequencing error may be responsible. CDR3 residues: CSVEKGDREPHNERFF. CDR3 nucleotide sequence: TGCAGCGTTGAAAAAGGGGACAGGGAGCCCCACAATGAGCGGTTCTTC. The chain recombines TRBV29-1 with TRBJ2-1; TRBD1 matches 9 bases. Germline assignment: CDR1 SQVTM and CDR2 ANQGSEA. CDR3 size: 16 residues.

The table lists this clonotype with a few counts. This rearrangement joins TRBV7-3 to TRBJ1-1; 8 positions agree with TRBD1. CDR1 SGHTA and CDR2 FQGTGA come from the germline V gene. The CDR3 runs 14 residues. Trimming cost V 0 bases and J 5 bases; bases outside gene matches: 2. The CDR3 DNA reads as TGTGCCAGCAGCTTAACGACAGGGGATACTGAAGCTTTCTTT. Translated: CASSLTTGDTEAFF.

CDR3 amino acids: CAIRRAGGNSGETQYF. The CDR3, as DNA: TGTGCCATCAGGAGAGCGGGGGGGAATAGTGGAGAGACCCAGTACTTC. The chain carries TRBV10-3 and TRBJ2-5, with 10 nucleotides matching TRBD2. There are 16 residues in the CDR3. V shed 6 bases, J shed 4 bases, and the junction held 11 bases outside the gene matches. Germline values: CDR1 ENHRY, CDR2 SYGVKD.

This chain uses TRBV6-6 with TRBJ1-4; 9 nucleotides agree with TRBD1. V lost 7 bases, J lost 7 bases, and 13 bases stayed unmatched. The CDR3 spans 16 residues. CDR1 is MNHNY and CDR2 is SVGAGI in the germline V gene (reference sequence). The CDR3, as DNA: TGTGCCAGCAACAGAGGGGGAGACAGGGGGTCTGAAAAACTGTTTTTT. Translation: CASNRGGDRGSEKLFF.

In its sample, this clonotype was seen a few times. The rearrangement joins TRBV15 to TRBJ2-3, with 12 bases fitting TRBD2. V dropped 1 base and J dropped 5; count of bases not matched to a gene: 10. CDR1 is LNHNV, CDR2 YYDKDF, per germline (reference sequence). The length of the CDR3 is 18 residues. The DNA of the CDR3 is TGTGCCACCAGCAGAGTTGGGCTAGCGGGGGGGCCGAGAGATACGCAGTATTTT. This sequence encodes CATSRVGLAGGPRDTQYF.

The chain carries TRBV28 and TRBJ2-3; D perhaps matches TRBD1 (5 bases). Trimming removed 6 bases from V and 3 bases from J, with 10 bases in between. This CDR3 region has 13 residues. CDR1 and CDR2 (germline): MDHEN, SYDVKM. This CDR3 is CASSRRETDTQYF. For the CDR3, the DNA is TGTGCCAGCAGCCGCAGGGAAACAGATACGCAGTATTTT.

This sequence joins TRBV4-1 and TRBJ2-7; perhaps TRBD1 as D (6 bases). The V end lost 1 base, the J end lost 6 bases, and 7 bases lay between the germline ends. CDR1 and CDR2 (germline): MGHRA, YSYEKL. The CDR3 is 12 residues long. For the CDR3, the DNA is TGCGCCAGCAGCCAAGTACAGGGCGAGCAGTACTTC. The encoded protein is CASSQVQGEQYF.

This clonotype was recorded a few times. The V and J genes are TRBV12-3 or TRBV12-4 and TRBJ2-5, with 10 bases fitting TRBD2. J was trimmed by 2 bases and V by 4 bases; bases with no gene match: 4. The CDR3 spans 15 residues. CDR3 residues: CASSYLAGVQETQYF. For the CDR3, the DNA is TGTGCCAGCAGTTATCTAGCGGGGGTACAAGAGACCCAGTACTTC.

This clonotype was seen a few times. This chain uses TRBV7-9 with TRBJ1-2, with TRBD1 matching over 10 bases. CDR1 and CDR2 (germline): SEHNR, FQNEAQ (reference sequence). The CDR3 is 15 residues long. V lost 4 bases and J lost 5; bases outside the gene matches: 7. CDR3 bases: TGTGCCAGCAGCTCCGGGACAGGGGAGGTATATGGCTACACCTTC. It yields the protein CASSSGTGEVYGYTF.